The 14 T cell receptor beta chains below all came from one sample that was sequenced in a study of T cell clonality in common variable immunodeficiency. Points from the study as a whole: Common variable immunodeficiency TCR beta sequences reportedly had fewer deletions and N-nucleotide insertions.

Profiled with immunoSEQ multiplex PCR; TCRdb holds only in-frame clones, not every one. Recorded here are around 30,000 clones, none singletons. The antigens for these receptors are not known. The sequencing input was peripheral blood mononuclear cells. These receptors all come from a human donor with common variable immunodeficiency.

This clone was detected many times. The junction and the germline gene differ at one end; a read error may be behind it. The read is 3 residues too short to cover the CDR3 end, so that end is filled in from the germline J gene. The rearrangement links TRBV4-2 to TRBJ2-3; D is uncertain. Per the germline V gene, CDR1 is LGHNA and CDR2 is YNFKEQ. This CDR3 comprises 13 residues. Incomplete CDR3 DNA: TGCGCCAGCAGCCAAGCTACAGCAGATACG. It specifies CASSQATADT. The CDR3, in full, reads CASSQATADTQYF.

Ten or more counts support this clone. Coverage ceases 3 residues before the CDR3 finishes, and the germline J gene fills in the end. The chain recombines TRBV19 with TRBJ2-1; D might be TRBD1 (6 bases). Trimming left V 8 bases short and J 4 bases short, with 18 bases between. CDR3 length: 15 residues. Germline V gene data show CDR1 as LNHDA and CDR2 as SQIVND (reference sequence). The CDR3 spells CASCPREGEYNEQFF. The sequenced part of the CDR3 DNA is TGTGCCAGTTGTCCGCGTGAGGGGGAGTACAATGAG.

With regard to this clone: With the read ending 3 residues before the CDR3 end, the germline J gene is used to fill in that end. The chain uses TRBV19 and TRBJ2-5; maybe TRBD2 (5 bases). Germline CDR1 reads LNHDA; CDR2 reads SQIVND (reference sequence). Between the trimmed V and J ends, which lost 0 bases and 7 bases, there was a span of 9 bases. The CDR3 contains 13 residues. The DNA read from the CDR3 is TGTGCCAGTAGTATAGACGGGCGGGCGACC. The encoded protein is CASSIDGRAT. The full-length CDR3 reads as CASSIDGRATQYF.

This clone has a count of ten or more. The read falls 3 residues short of the CDR3 end, and the missing part is taken from the germline J gene. The V gene is TRBV29-1, the J gene TRBJ1-1; 8 bases are shared with TRBD1. CDR3 length: 12 amino acids. V lost 6 bases, J lost 3 bases, and 3 bases stayed unmatched. Germline V CDR1 and CDR2: SQVTM, ANQGSEA. The CDR3 sequence: CSVDRGHTEAFF. The sequenced part of the CDR3 DNA is TGCAGCGTAGACAGGGGTCACACTGAA. Supplemented by reference TRBV29-1 and TRBJ1-1, the full variable domain reads SAVISQKPSRDICQRGTSLTIQCQVDSQVTMMFWYRQQPGQSLTLIATANQGSEATYESGFVIDKFPISRPNLTFSTLTVSNMSPEDSSIYLCSVDRGHTEAFFGQGTRLTVV.

Points on this clone: The CDR3 end is not reached by the read, which stops 3 residues before it; the germline J gene fills it in. The chain has TRBV5-5 and TRBJ2-1, with 10 bases identical to TRBD2. This CDR3 contains 15 residues. The V gene end was trimmed by 2 bases and the J gene end by 5 bases; junction bases not matched to a gene: 4. CDR1 SGHKS and CDR2 YYEKEE come from the germline V gene (reference sequence). The covered CDR3 bases are TGTGCCAGCAGCTTTAGGCTAGCGGGGGACAATGAG. This encodes CASSFRLAGDNE. Given in full, the CDR3 is CASSFRLAGDNEQFF.

This clone showed up many times. The CDR3 end is not reached by the read, which stops 3 residues before it; the germline J gene fills it in. The chain joins TRBV5-4 to TRBJ1-2; weak D call: TRBD1 (6 bases). The germline CDR1 and CDR2 sequences are SGHNT and YYREEE (reference sequence). Trimming pared 2 bases from V and 6 bases from J, leaving 14 bases between. The CDR3 covers 14 residues. CDR3 sequence reads: CASSLGGEIDGYTF. Partial CDR3 DNA: TGTGCCAGCAGCTTAGGGGGAGAGATCGATGGC.

This clone was detected many times. The read stops 3 residues short of the end of the CDR3; the missing end is completed from the germline J gene. This rearrangement joins TRBV20-1 to TRBJ2-1, with D maybe TRBD2 (5 bases). The CDR3 is 15 residues long. V shed 8 bases and J shed 6 bases, with 23 bases lying between them. The germline CDR1 and CDR2 sequences are DFQATT and SNEGSKA (reference sequence). The CDR3 loop is CSPRPAVTNANEQFF. The sequenced part of the CDR3 DNA is TGCAGTCCCCGACCTGCAGTGACTAACGCCAATGAG.

This clone was seen only a few times. The read terminates 3 residues before the CDR3 end, so the remaining end is supplied by the germline J gene. Other DNA sequences of this sample code for an identical CDR3. V and J are TRBV19 and TRBJ1-2; D unclear. CDR3 length: 13 amino acids. Between the trimmed V and J ends, which lost 3 bases and 5 bases, there was a span of 10 bases. Per germline, CDR1 LNHDA and CDR2 SQIVND (reference sequence). The CDR3 region is CASSMDFPYGYTF. The CDR3 bases that were read are TGTGCCAGTAGTATGGACTTCCCGTATGGC.

As concerns this clone: The read halts 3 residues ahead of the CDR3 end, with the missing end drawn from the germline J gene. The chain is built from TRBV7-3 and TRBJ1-3; 10 nucleotides match TRBD1. Germline V gene sequence: CDR1 SGHTA, CDR2 FQGTGA. CDR3 length: 20 residues. With V trimmed by 1 base and J by 0 bases, 12 bases remained unmatched. CDR3 DNA (partial): TGTGCCAGCAGCTTAATCACGGGACAGGGGCTTCCGAGCTCTGGAAACACC. It yields the protein CASSLITGQGLPSSGNT. In full, the CDR3 is CASSLITGQGLPSSGNTIYF.

The table lists this clone with many counts. The DNA ends 3 residues before the CDR3 does, and the rest of the CDR3 is filled in from the germline J gene. The V and J genes are TRBV7-9 and TRBJ2-1; TRBD1 might be the D (5 bases). With 5 bases removed from V and 7 bases from J, the gap between germline ends came to 9 bases. Germline loops: CDR1 SEHNR, CDR2 FQNEAQ (reference sequence). There are 12 residues in the CDR3. CDR3 DNA, as far as it was read: TGTGCCAGCAGCCGACAGTGGAATGAG. Protein: CASSRQWNE. The CDR3 in its entirety is CASSRQWNEQFF.

Ten or more counts support this clone. The read comes to an end 3 residues before the CDR3 does, leaving the germline J gene to fill in the end. The rearrangement uses TRBV19 and TRBJ1-5; D not certain. CDR1 and CDR2 (germline): LNHDA, SQIVND (reference sequence). With 3 bases removed from V and 0 bases from J, the gap between germline ends came to 9 bases. The length of the CDR3 is 15 residues. The CDR3 protein is CASSIYGTSNQPQHF. CDR3 DNA (partial): TGTGCCAGTAGTATTTATGGCACTAGCAATCAGCCC. Together with reference TRBV19 and TRBJ1-5, the CDR3 gives the full variable domain: DGGITQSPKYLFRKEGQNVTLSCEQNLNHDAMYWYRQDPGQGLRLIYYSQIVNDFQKGDIAEGYSVSREKKESFPLTVTSAQKNPTAFYLCASSIYGTSNQPQHFGDGTRLSIL.

This clone has just a few counts. The sequenced fragment ends 3 residues before the CDR3 boundary, so the rest is inferred from the germline J gene. This rearrangement joins TRBV7-6 to TRBJ2-3; D call uncertain. Germline values: CDR1 SGHVS, CDR2 FNYEAQ. The CDR3 consists of 12 residues. The covered CDR3 bases are TGTGCCAGCAGCTTAGGCGCGTCCCCG. Translated: CASSLGASP. The whole CDR3 sequence reads CASSLGASPQYF. Full variable domain (remainder filled in from reference TRBV7-6 and TRBJ2-3): GAGVSQSPRYKVTKRGQDVALRCDPISGHVSLYWYRQALGQGPEFLTYFNYEAQQDKSGLPNDRFSAERPEGSISTLTIQRTEQRDSAMYRCASSLGASPQYFGPGTRLTVL.

This clone showed up many times. The read is 3 residues too short to cover the CDR3 end, so that end is filled in from the germline J gene. The chain has TRBV6-2 or TRBV6-3 and TRBJ2-5, with D possibly TRBD1 on 6 matching bases. There are 17 residues in the CDR3. V was pared by 2 bases and J by 5 bases, with 21 bases between. Germline V gene lookup returns CDR1 MNHEY and CDR2 SVGEGT. The covered CDR3 bases are TGTGCCAGCAGTTACGGGTGGGCAGGGGAAGGATGGGAGACC. This codes for CASSYGWAGEGWET. The entire CDR3 reads CASSYGWAGEGWETQYF.

This clone was counted only a few times. From the germline J gene comes the end of the CDR3, since the read stops 3 residues before it. This sequence joins TRBV7-1 and TRBJ2-7, with 9 bases aligning to TRBD2. TRBV7-1 is an open reading frame whose function is uncertain. With V trimmed by 3 bases and J by 0 bases, 18 bases remained unmatched. The CDR3 runs 20 residues. The CDR3 bases that were read are TGTGCCAGCAGCTCGCCCCCGGGCTTGGCGGGAGGGCACGGCTCCTACGAG. Translating it yields CASSSPPGLAGGHGSYE. The CDR3, in full, reads CASSSPPGLAGGHGSYEQYF.